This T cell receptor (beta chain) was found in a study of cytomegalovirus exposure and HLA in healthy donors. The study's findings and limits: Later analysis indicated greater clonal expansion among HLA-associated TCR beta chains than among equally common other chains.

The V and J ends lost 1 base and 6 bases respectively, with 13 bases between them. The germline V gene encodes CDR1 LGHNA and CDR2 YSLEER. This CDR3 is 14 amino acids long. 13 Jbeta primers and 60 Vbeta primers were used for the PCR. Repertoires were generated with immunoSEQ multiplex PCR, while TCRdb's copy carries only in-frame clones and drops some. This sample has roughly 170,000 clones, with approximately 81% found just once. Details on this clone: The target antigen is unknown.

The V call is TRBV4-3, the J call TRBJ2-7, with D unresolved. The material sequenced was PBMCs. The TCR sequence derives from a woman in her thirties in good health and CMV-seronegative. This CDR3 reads CASSQGDSASEQYF. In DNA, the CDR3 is TGCGCCAGCAGCCAAGGTGATTCCGCCAGCGAGCAGTACTTC.